Listed here are 22 T cell receptor beta chains from one sample, sequenced in a study of graft-versus-host responses after intestinal transplantation. The method was immunoSEQ multiplex PCR; TCRdb's version includes in-frame clones alone and lacks a portion of them. The repertoire has approximately 38,000 clones, around 83% of them found once; the top ten carry 3.5%. This specimen consisted of PBMCs, obtained 1,000 to 1,200 days after transplant. Every receptor here comes from a human patient who received an intestinal transplant, so some T cells may come from the graft donor.

J is TRBJ2-5 and V is TRBV7-8; D ambiguous. The DNA end lines up better with TRBJ2-7; the J call may be wrong. In germline, CDR1 is SGHVS, CDR2 FQNEAQ. The CDR3 is 14 residues long. In nucleotides, the CDR3 is TGTGCCAGCAGCTTAGTCGATCCCTCGGGCGAGCAGTACTTC. It is translated as CASSLVDPSGEQYF.

The genes are TRBV20-1 and TRBJ2-1; TRBD1 or TRBD2 may be the D gene (5 bases each). The CDR3 has 11 amino acids. The ends were cut back, 7 bases at V and 6 bases at J, with 10 bases in the middle. Germline V CDR1 and CDR2: DFQATT, SNEGSKA (reference sequence). This CDR3 is CSGGISNEQFF. The CDR3, as DNA: TGCAGTGGGGGGATTTCCAATGAGCAGTTCTTC.

This clone was detected a few times. The CDR3, as DNA: TGTGCCAGCAGCAAAACAGGGGGGGGCTCCTACAATGAGCAGTTCTTC. The encoded protein is CASSKTGGGSYNEQFF. The chain uses TRBV6-4 and TRBJ2-1; D possibly corresponds to TRBD1 (8 bases). Germline V lookup: CDR1 MRHNA, CDR2 SNTAGT. Trimming pared 6 bases from V and 0 bases from J, leaving 15 bases between. This CDR3 has 16 residues.

This chain connects TRBV9 to TRBJ2-5; perhaps TRBD2 as D (6 bases). CDR1 is SGDLS and CDR2 is YYNGEE in the germline V gene. Trimming left V 0 bases short and J 5 bases short, with 8 bases between. The CDR3 is 13 amino acids. CDR3 loop: CASSVGEVETQYF. As DNA, the CDR3 is TGTGCCAGCAGCGTAGGGGAGGTGGAGACCCAGTACTTC.

The chain recombines TRBV7-9 with TRBJ2-1, with 9 positions matching TRBD2. Looked up from germline, CDR1 is SEHNR and CDR2 is FQNEAQ (reference sequence). V shed 1 base and J 4 bases; nucleotides not matched to a gene: 5. The CDR3 has 16 residues. CDR3 sequence reads: CASSLGATSGYNEQFF. The DNA for the CDR3 is TGTGCCAGCAGCTTAGGGGCGACTAGCGGATACAATGAGCAGTTCTTC. The complete variable domain, with remaining parts taken from reference TRBV7-9 and TRBJ2-1, reads DTGVSQNPRHKITKRGQNVTFRCDPISEHNRLYWYRQTLGQGPEFLTYFQNEAQLEKSRLLSDRFSAERPKGSFSTLEIQRTEQGDSAMYLCASSLGATSGYNEQFFGPGTRLTVL.

This chain connects TRBV7-9 to TRBJ1-1, with no clear D. The CDR3 totals 14 residues. V was trimmed by 1 base and J by 1 base, leaving 7 bases between them. Germline-derived CDR1 and CDR2 are SEHNR and FQNEAQ (reference sequence). The DNA of the CDR3 is TGTGCCAGCAGCTTAGAAAGTTCGAACACTGAAGCTTTCTTT. The encoded protein is CASSLESSNTEAFF.

This clone was counted between two and nine times. The V call is TRBV28, the J call TRBJ2-5; 9 nucleotides match TRBD1. There are 16 residues in the CDR3. Germline lookup yields CDR1 MDHEN and CDR2 SYDVKM. Trimming took 2 bases from V and 4 from J; bases not matched to a gene: 8. In DNA, the CDR3 is TGTGCCAGCAGTTTAGGGGTACAGGGGGCCTTAGAGACCCAGTACTTC. It codes for CASSLGVQGALETQYF.

DNA of the CDR3: TGTGCCAGCAGCTTAGTAGAGGGGGCGCCTGGAAACACCATATATTTT. Translated, it gives CASSLVEGAPGNTIYF. This chain connects TRBV11-3 to TRBJ1-3; 7 positions agree with TRBD1. The CDR3 sequence is 16 residues long. V trimming: 1 base; J trimming: 2 bases; junction bases outside the gene matches: 5. The germline CDR1 and CDR2 sequences are SGHNT and YENEEA.

The chain recombines TRBV27 with TRBJ2-7; D gene ambiguous. There are 13 residues in the CDR3. CDR1 and CDR2 from the germline V gene are MNHEY and SMNVEV (reference sequence). V was trimmed by 0 bases and J by 0 bases, leaving 3 bases between them. In nucleotides, the CDR3 is TGTGCCAGCAGTTTATCGAACTCCTACGAGCAGTACTTC. Translating it yields CASSLSNSYEQYF.

This chain uses TRBV14 with TRBJ1-1; D is uncertain. V shed 4 bases and J shed 3 bases, with 9 bases lying between them. The CDR3 spans 13 residues. Germline CDR1 and CDR2: SGHDN and FVKESK. CDR3 nucleotides: TGTGCCAGCAGCCTCACGGAATACACTGAAGCTTTCTTT. This codes for CASSLTEYTEAFF. Looking up the rest from reference TRBV14 and TRBJ1-1 gives the full variable domain: EAGVTQFPSHSVIEKGQTVTLRCDPISGHDNLYWYRRVMGKEIKFLLHFVKESKQDESGMPNNRFLAERTGGTYSTLKVQPAELEDSGVYFCASSLTEYTEAFFGQGTRLTVV.

V and J are TRBV10-1 and TRBJ2-3, with TRBD1 as a possible D gene (6 bases). Trimming removed 5 bases at V and 2 bases at J, with 11 bases between. CDR3 length: 14 amino acids. The V gene's germline CDR1 is WNHNN and CDR2 SYGVQD (reference sequence). The CDR3 reads CASSPGHATDTQYF. For the CDR3, the DNA is TGCGCCAGCAGTCCGGGACACGCCACAGATACGCAGTATTTT.

The chain employs TRBV5-1 and TRBJ1-1, with D perhaps TRBD1 (6 bases). Trimming cost V 0 bases and J 1 base, with 10 bases left between them. The CDR3 loop spans 15 amino acids. In germline, CDR1 is SGHRS, CDR2 YFSETQ. CDR3: CASSLVGGRNTEAFF. The CDR3, as DNA: TGCGCCAGCAGCTTGGTAGGGGGGCGGAACACTGAAGCTTTCTTT.

V gene TRBV11-2 combines with J gene TRBJ1-1; D not resolved. The CDR3 length is 14 residues. Per the germline V gene, CDR1 is SGHAT and CDR2 is FQNNGV. V gave up 1 base and J gave up 4 bases, with 10 bases separating them. The CDR3 DNA sequence: TGTGCCAGCAGCTTAGTCCGGTATGCCACTGAAGCTTTCTTT. This translates into CASSLVRYATEAFF.

The genes are TRBV9 and TRBJ1-5, with 7 bases matching TRBD1. Germline CDR1 and CDR2: SGDLS and YYNGEE. Germline trimming cut 3 bases from V and 6 bases from J; bases unmatched to any gene: 6. The CDR3 consists of 14 residues. The CDR3 reads CASSASGGFQPQHF. In DNA form, the CDR3 reads TGTGCCAGCAGCGCTTCAGGGGGATTTCAGCCCCAGCATTTT.

This chain connects TRBV6-5 to TRBJ1-2; D call uncertain. The CDR3 spans 10 residues. V lost 8 bases and J lost 5, with 6 bases in between. From germline, CDR1 is MNHEY and CDR2 SVGAGI. The DNA for the CDR3 is TGTGCCAGCTCCCTATATGGCTACACCTTC. This gives the protein CASSLYGYTF.

This chain joins TRBV5-4 and TRBJ2-6, with 7 bases fitting TRBD1. Germline CDR1 is SGHNT and CDR2 is YYREEE (reference sequence). Trimming removed 5 bases from V and 4 bases from J; junction bases left unmatched: 9. This CDR3 comprises 16 residues. The CDR3 DNA reads TGTGCCAGCAGTGTGTTTACAGGGGCGGGGGCCAACGTCCTGACTTTC. Residues: CASSVFTGAGANVLTF. The full variable domain, rest sourced from reference TRBV5-4 and TRBJ2-6, is ETGVTQSPTHLIKTRGQQVTLRCSSQSGHNTVSWYQQALGQGPQFIFQYYREEENGRGNFPPRFSGLQFPNYSSELNVNALELDDSALYLCASSVFTGAGANVLTFGAGSRLTVL.

The J gene is TRBJ1-1, the V gene TRBV5-1; tentative D call: TRBD1 (5 bases). V was cut by 2 bases and J by 4 bases, with 12 bases left in between. The CDR3 is made up of 14 amino acids. Germline V gene lookup returns CDR1 SGHRS and CDR2 YFSETQ. In DNA, the CDR3 is TGCGCCAGCAGCTTAGACGCAGGGTCCACTGAAGCTTTCTTT. Protein product: CASSLDAGSTEAFF.

The V gene is TRBV7-9, the J gene TRBJ1-5, with 7 bases matching TRBD1. Germline V gene sequence: CDR1 SEHNR, CDR2 FQNEAQ (reference sequence). The CDR3 length is 14 residues. J lost 1 base, V lost 3 bases, and 0 bases had no gene match. The CDR3 loop is CASSLTGSNQPQHF. The CDR3 DNA is TGTGCCAGCAGCTTGACAGGGAGCAATCAGCCCCAGCATTTT.

The chain combines TRBV19 with TRBJ2-7; 9 bases align to TRBD1. J gave up 5 bases and V 0 bases, and 11 bases lay outside the gene matches. The CDR3 spans 17 residues. Germline V gives CDR1 LNHDA, CDR2 SQIVND (reference sequence). Here the CDR3 DNA reads TGTGCCAGTAGTATAGAGTATACAGGGGGCGTCTTCGACGAGCAGTACTTC. This encodes CASSIEYTGGVFDEQYF. Combining the CDR3 with reference TRBV19 and TRBJ2-7 gives the whole variable domain DGGITQSPKYLFRKEGQNVTLSCEQNLNHDAMYWYRQDPGQGLRLIYYSQIVNDFQKGDIAEGYSVSREKKESFPLTVTSAQKNPTAFYLCASSIEYTGGVFDEQYFGPGTRLTVT.

The chain employs TRBV7-3 and TRBJ2-3; 7 positions agree with TRBD2. The J segment lost 0 bases and the V segment lost 2 bases, leaving 5 bases of the junction unmatched. Germline CDR1 and CDR2: SGHTA and FQGTGA. The CDR3 spans 16 residues. This CDR3 reads CASSLEAGSSTDTQYF. CDR3 coding DNA: TGTGCCAGCAGCTTAGAAGCGGGGAGTAGCACAGATACGCAGTATTTT.

The chain is built from TRBV28 and TRBJ2-7; D gene unclear. Germline CDR1 MDHEN, CDR2 SYDVKM. Trimming took off 3 bases at V and 0 bases at J, with 9 bases between the two ends. The CDR3 is 14 amino acids. The CDR3 sequence is CASSFLSGSYEQYF. CDR3 DNA sequence: TGTGCCAGCAGTTTCTTGTCCGGCTCCTACGAGCAGTACTTC.

This rearrangement joins TRBV11-1 to TRBJ1-2; 12 bases are shared with TRBD1. The CDR3 is 16 amino acids. V lost 3 bases and J lost 1; bases outside the gene matches: 3. Per the germline V gene, CDR1 is SGHAT and CDR2 is FQDESV (reference sequence). The DNA of the CDR3 is TGTGCCAGCAGCTTGGGACAGGGGGCGCGTAACTATGGCTACACCTTC. This gives the protein CASSLGQGARNYGYTF.